These 14 T cell receptor beta chains originate from one sample sequenced in a study of cytomegalovirus exposure and HLA in healthy donors (dated by TCRdb to the late 2010s). Libraries came from the immunoSEQ multiplex PCR assay. For the multiplex PCR, a mixture combining 60 forward primers for TCR Vbeta segments and 13 reverse primers for TCR Jbeta segments was used. Entries here come from immuneACCESS through TCRdb and include only in-frame sequences with V and J called. Some clones fail to appear in such tables; in the studies checked, an unresolved V gene covers under half of the shortfall, and the cause of the remainder is unknown. Present in this sample are under 150,000 clones, around 68% of which were seen just once. The ten largest clones capture 4% to 5% of the sample. The specimen sequenced was PBMCs. These receptors were obtained from a woman aged 40 to 50 in good health and CMV-seropositive.

This chain uses TRBV4-2 with TRBJ2-3; 14 nucleotides align to TRBD2. Germline-derived CDR1 and CDR2 are LGHNA and YNFKEQ. The CDR3 length is 16 residues. The V segment lost 3 bases and the J segment 4 bases; nucleotides outside the gene matches: 3. CDR3 region: CASSQTSGRAADTQYF. CDR3 in DNA: TGTGCCAGCAGCCAGACTAGCGGGAGGGCCGCAGATACGCAGTATTTT.

This clone has just a few counts. The J gene is TRBJ2-7, the V gene TRBV2, with D maybe TRBD2 (6 bases). The CDR3 is 12 residues long. Germline assignment: CDR1 SNHLY and CDR2 FYNNEI. V was trimmed by 8 bases and J by 1 base, leaving 9 bases between them. CDR3 loop: CASRGISYEQYF. CDR3 DNA sequence: TGTGCCAGCCGCGGGATTTCCTACGAGCAGTACTTC.

V usage is TRBV7-6 and J usage is TRBJ1-3; the D is unclear. CDR1 is SGHVS and CDR2 is FNYEAQ in the germline V gene. The CDR3 extends over 15 amino acids. V was pared by 5 bases and J by 0 bases, with 11 bases between. The CDR3 nucleotides read TGTGCCAGCAGCGCAGAGGATGGCTCTGGAAACACCATATATTTT. As protein: CASSAEDGSGNTIYF.

This clone appeared a few times. The genes are TRBV4-3 and TRBJ1-1; 7 bases map to TRBD1. J lost 8 bases, V lost 4 bases, and 7 bases had no gene match. The germline V gene encodes CDR1 LGHNA and CDR2 YSLEER. CDR3 length equals 13 residues. CDR3 DNA: TGCGCCAGCAGCCCGACAGGGTACCTCGAAGCTTTCTTT. It translates to CASSPTGYLEAFF.

The genes are TRBV4-1 and TRBJ2-7, with D possibly being TRBD1 (5 bases). With 1 base removed from V and 3 bases from J, the gap between germline ends came to 10 bases. The CDR3 sequence is 14 residues long. Germline lookup yields CDR1 MGHRA and CDR2 YSYEKL. The CDR3 spells CASSQVSQGYEQYF. The CDR3, as DNA: TGCGCCAGCAGCCAAGTTTCGCAGGGCTACGAGCAGTACTTC.

This chain links TRBV7-9 with TRBJ1-5; D is ambiguous. CDR1 is SEHNR, CDR2 FQNEAQ, per germline (reference sequence). The CDR3 extends over 16 amino acids. The DNA for the CDR3 is TGTTCCTCCCCCCCACCGAGACAAAATAGCAATCAGCCCCAGCATTTT. Its translation: CSSPPPRQNSNQPQHF.

V is TRBV5-1 and J is TRBJ2-1; possible D gene TRBD2, 7 bases. Trimming took 10 bases from V and 8 from J, leaving 22 bases between them. The CDR3 spans 14 residues. Germline-derived CDR1 and CDR2 are SGHRS and YFSETQ. CDR3 amino acids: CAPREGGGRHEQFF. The CDR3, as DNA: TGCGCCCCCCGCGAGGGGGGGGGAAGGCATGAGCAGTTCTTC.

The chain joins TRBV5-1 to TRBJ2-1, with D tentatively TRBD1 (5 bases). Germline-derived CDR1 and CDR2 are SGHRS and YFSETQ. The CDR3 sequence is 12 residues long. Trimming left V 2 bases short and J 6 bases short, with 6 bases between. The CDR3 reads CASSLGVNEQFF. CDR3 in DNA: TGCGCCAGCAGCTTAGGGGTCAATGAGCAGTTCTTC. Based on the CDR3 plus reference TRBV5-1 and TRBJ2-1, the full variable domain is KAGVTQTPRYLIKTRGQQVTLSCSPISGHRSVSWYQQTPGQGLQFLFEYFSETQRNKGNFPGRFSGRQFSNSRSEMNVSTLELGDSALYLCASSLGVNEQFFGPGTRLTVL.

The chain carries TRBV5-4 and TRBJ2-1; no clear D. This CDR3 contains 15 residues. Between the trimmed V and J ends, which lost 0 bases and 6 bases, there was a span of 13 bases. Germline CDR1 is SGHNT and CDR2 is YYREEE (reference sequence). In DNA form, the CDR3 reads TGTGCCAGCAGCTTGGATCAGGCCAGTGGCAATGAGCAGTTCTTC. The encoded protein is CASSLDQASGNEQFF.

J is TRBJ2-7 and V is TRBV15; 10 bases are a match to TRBD2. The V segment lost 0 bases and the J segment 6 bases; nucleotides outside the gene matches: 11. CDR1 and CDR2 (germline): LNHNV, YYDKDF (reference sequence). The CDR3 extends over 17 amino acids. Here the CDR3 DNA reads TGTGCCACCAGCAGAGATCTAGCGGGAGTTTTAACGGCCGAGCAGTACTTC. As protein: CATSRDLAGVLTAEQYF.

This clone has a handful of counts. The chain carries TRBV29-1 and TRBJ1-1; D may be TRBD1 (5 bases). The ends were cut back, 2 bases at V and 8 bases at J, with 9 bases in the middle. This CDR3 comprises 11 residues. Germline V gene data show CDR1 as SQVTM and CDR2 as ANQGSEA. The CDR3 sequence is CSVERQSEAFF. CDR3 in DNA: TGCAGCGTTGAAAGACAGTCAGAAGCTTTCTTT.

The chain joins TRBV13 to TRBJ2-3; 10 nucleotides match TRBD1. Germline CDR1 reads PRHDT; CDR2 reads FYEKMQ (reference sequence). CDR3 length equals 17 residues. Germline trimming cut 2 bases from V and 1 base from J; bases unmatched to any gene: 6. The CDR3 DNA reads as TGTGCCAGCAGCTTACGCCGCGGGACAGGGGGCACAGATACGCAGTATTTT. This translates into CASSLRRGTGGTDTQYF.

CDR3 DNA sequence: TGTGCCAGCAGCCGGGACAGGTCGTACCAAGAGACCCAGTACTTC. The encoded protein is CASSRDRSYQETQYF. The chain has TRBV6-6 and TRBJ2-5; 8 positions agree with TRBD1. Trimming took 6 bases from V and 0 from J; bases not matched to a gene: 6. The length of the CDR3 is 15 residues. Germline loops: CDR1 MNHNY, CDR2 SVGAGI (reference sequence).

The chain links TRBV29-1 to TRBJ2-1, with 13 nucleotides matching TRBD2. This CDR3 comprises 16 residues. V gave up 0 bases and J gave up 4 bases; unmatched junction bases: 3. Germline V lookup: CDR1 SQVTM, CDR2 ANQGSEA. CDR3 sequence: CSVEDWTSGSYNEQFF. CDR3 DNA sequence: TGCAGCGTTGAAGACTGGACTAGCGGGAGTTACAATGAGCAGTTCTTC.